These T cell receptor beta chains were read from a single sample in a study of CD8+CD57+ T cells in acquired aplastic anemia. TCRdb re-derived calls from the reads in MiXCR, one entry per CDR3 protein. This table has 150,000 to 200,000 distinct CDR3 sequences, roughly 64% appearing once. The sample consisted of sorted CD4+, CD8+, or CD8+CD57+ T cells (not recorded which) from PBMCs. Every receptor here comes from a human donor with severe aplastic anemia or a healthy control (not recorded which). Both conserved end residues are part of each CDR3. Each record gives: CDR3 length, D gene, V gene, J gene, CDR3 protein. The D gene is left open where the match is weak.

>14|-|TRBV12-3/TRBV12-4|TRBJ1-6
CASSPSVRNSPLHF
>13|-|TRBV19|TRBJ2-3
CATTTGTADTQYF
>12|-|TRBV24-1|TRBJ2-3
CATTGATDTQYF
>11|-|TRBV29-1|TRBJ2-7
CSVARTYEQYF
>12|-|TRBV2|TRBJ2-5
CASSIGQETQYF
>18|-|TRBV24-1|TRBJ2-1
CATSDPRPGTLGHNEQFF
>13|TRBD1|TRBV29-1|TRBJ2-1
CSVDPDRVNEQFF
>14|TRBD1|TRBV14|TRBJ2-7
CASSQATGGLEQYF
>15|-|TRBV20-1|TRBJ2-2
CSVKRWDLDTGELFF
>14|-|TRBV6-5|TRBJ2-7
CATRTGGAYGEQYF
>13|-|TRBV7-7|TRBJ2-3
CASSLDFTDTQYF
>15|TRBD1|TRBV19|TRBJ2-5
CASSIGGDSRKTQYF
>12|-|TRBV20-1|TRBJ1-2
CSAKIGQTLAYF
>14|-|TRBV29-1|TRBJ2-2
CSVETQGNTGELFF
>13|-|TRBV5-5|TRBJ2-1
CASSLDSGGEQFF
>14|TRBD2|TRBV7-7|TRBJ2-3
CASSLTSTTDTQYF
>13|TRBD1|TRBV20-1|TRBJ1-2
CSARTTGIDGYTF
>17|TRBD1|TRBV4-2|TRBJ1-4
CASSQDDRGVTNEKLFF
>14|-|TRBV6-2/TRBV6-3|TRBJ1-2
CASRDNGRTYGYTF
>16|TRBD1|TRBV2|TRBJ1-6
CASKGTGSSYNSPLHF
>17|TRBD2|TRBV10-3|TRBJ2-7
CAISEFGLAGGSYEQYF
>14|-|TRBV10-3|TRBJ1-5
CAISERDGVWPQHF
>16|-|TRBV7-2|TRBJ1-5
CASSLFGGTGNQPQHF
>13|-|TRBV12-3/TRBV12-4|TRBJ2-7
CASSFGGPYEQYF
>16|-|TRBV28|TRBJ2-1
CASSWSWDTLYNEQFF
>16|-|TRBV20-1|TRBJ2-1
CSVVWAYPSSYNEQFF
>15|TRBD1|TRBV5-1|TRBJ2-7
CASSWGTGGVYEQYF
>13|-|TRBV29-1|TRBJ1-5
CSVEQGPNQPQHF
>19|TRBD1|TRBV12-3/TRBV12-4|TRBJ1-2
CASSLAGTGAVGFGYGYTF
>13|-|TRBV2|TRBJ1-1
CASGGLIGTEAFF
>16|TRBD1|TRBV2|TRBJ1-6
CASSPIPGGDYSPLHF
>12|-|TRBV15|TRBJ1-3
CATSRAGNTIYF
>12|-|TRBV29-1|TRBJ2-5
CSVEFPSQTQYF
>13|-|TRBV27|TRBJ2-6
CASSRGGANVLTF
>17|TRBD2|TRBV5-4|TRBJ2-5
CASSQDGASGGQKAQYF
>16|TRBD1|TRBV19|TRBJ1-5
CASSAGQGFSNQPQHF
>15|-|TRBV7-3|TRBJ2-7
CASSLDLSLNYEQYF
>15|TRBD2|TRBV5-1|TRBJ2-5
CASSSAWGGEETQYF
>13|-|TRBV6-5|TRBJ1-2
CASSYGTQDGYTF
>17|TRBD2|TRBV12-3/TRBV12-4|TRBJ2-3
CASSYEVAGTYTDTQYF
>13|-|TRBV4-3|TRBJ2-7
CASSRQPQNEQYF
>14|-|TRBV9|TRBJ1-2
CASTPLEGNYGYTF
>15|TRBD1|TRBV2|TRBJ1-4
CASSDGDRAQQKLFF
>13|TRBD1|TRBV2|TRBJ1-6
CASRPGGNSPLHF
>14|TRBD1|TRBV5-1|TRBJ2-7
CAGSLSGQGYEQYF
>15|TRBD2|TRBV12-5|TRBJ2-5
CASGFRGGRAETQYF
>16|-|TRBV20-1|TRBJ1-5
CSAIPSKGPSNQPQHF
>15|TRBD1|TRBV7-3|TRBJ2-7
CASSLTGDSTYEQYF
>14|TRBD1|TRBV9|TRBJ1-2
CASSGWTGAYGYTF
>13|-|TRBV9|TRBJ1-1
CASSVDGWTEAFF
>16|TRBD2|TRBV9|TRBJ2-3
CASSVAPSGGGYTQYF
>15|-|TRBV19|TRBJ1-5
CASTPSAGGNQPQHF
>13|-|TRBV19|TRBJ1-6
CATTPSRYSPLHF
>16|-|TRBV20-1|TRBJ1-6
CSASSGARSYNSPLHF
>14|-|TRBV7-7|TRBJ1-1
CASSAPGEDTEAFF
>13|-|TRBV5-1|TRBJ2-1
CASSWGRSNEQFF
>15|-|TRBV7-9|TRBJ1-3
CASSYSWGSGNTIYF
>17|TRBD1|TRBV3-1|TRBJ1-1
CASSPFGQGDMNTEAFF
>11|-|TRBV24-1|-
CATSSYNEQFF
>15|-|TRBV9|TRBJ1-1
CASSVRAGLNTEAFF